This T cell receptor beta chain was obtained from a study of T-cell memory formation after mild COVID-19. TCRdb reprocessed the 5' RACE reads via MiXCR and lists one record per CDR3 protein. The sample has hundreds of thousands of distinct CDR3 sequences, 20% to 25% seen once; the top ten hold approximately 13%. V lost 4 bases, J lost 7 bases, and 10 bases stayed unmatched. Germline V gene data show CDR1 as SGHRS and CDR2 as YFSETQ. CDR3 length equals 16 residues. This clonotype was picked up a small number of times. The clonotype originates from an adult woman who had mild COVID-19 (a few samples of this study predate the infection). Cell type and time point are not known. The rearrangement uses TRBV5-1 and TRBJ2-7, with 14 bases aligning to TRBD2. The sequencing sample was made of PBMCs or a T cell subset sorted from them (not recorded which). As DNA, the CDR3 is TGCGCCAGCAGCCGGGGACTAGCGGGAGCAGACAGAGAGCAGTACTTC. Translating gives CASSRGLAGADREQYF.